The clone carrying this T cell receptor beta chain has ten or more counts. Its target is not known. There are 14 residues in the CDR3. Germline loops: CDR1 LGHDT, CDR2 YNNKEL (reference sequence). Trimming stripped 4 bases from V and 8 bases from J, with 15 bases between. The sample is drawn from a study of T cells in Graves' hyperthyroidism and ophthalmopathy. Study-wide points: Most expanded thyroid clonotypes above 0.001 also appeared in blood.

Researchers took RNA transcripts and amplified the TCR beta CDR3 regions from them. When the TCR CDR3 underwent first-round RT-PCR, the HTBI primer set was used. One entry per CDR3 protein results from TCRdb running MiXCR on the multiplex PCR reads. Of 530,000 or so distinct CDR3 sequences listed, over 15% are singletons. This chain connects TRBV3-1 to TRBJ2-1; weak D call: TRBD2 (7 bases). Input material: blood. The source of this sequence is a woman aged 18-35 years with Graves' ophthalmopathy. In DNA, the CDR3 is TGTGCCAGCAGCCGCGGGGGCCAGAGCTATGAGCAGTTCTTC. Protein sequence: CASSRGGQSYEQFF.